What follows are 8 T cell receptor beta chains derived from one specimen sequenced in a study of beta chain features in type 1 diabetes. Expressed TCRB transcripts were sequenced because the entire RNA isolate underwent reverse transcription. The protocol was immunoSEQ multiplex PCR, while the TCRdb copy is restricted to in-frame clones and leaves out a portion. Here the sample spans approximately 160,000 clones, over 7.5% being singletons. Specimen: central memory CD4+ T cells from blood. The receptors were sampled from a man aged 18 to 30 in good health.

V and J are TRBV30 and TRBJ2-7, with D possibly matching TRBD1 (6 bases). CDR1 and CDR2 from the germline V gene are GTSNPN and SVGIG (reference sequence). V was shortened by 0 bases and J by 5 bases, with 17 bases between the two germline ends. The CDR3 runs to 15 residues. The chain's CDR3 is CAWSVGPKGVHEQYF. As DNA, the CDR3 is TGTGCCTGGAGTGTAGGTCCTAAGGGGGTCCACGAGCAGTACTTC.

This clone was counted between two and nine times. The CDR3 sequence is CACRPGTMYAGELFF. CDR3 coding DNA: TGTGCCTGCCGACCCGGGACTATGTACGCCGGGGAGCTGTTTTTT. The genes are TRBV30 and TRBJ2-2; the match to TRBD2 covers 7 bases. The CDR3 totals 15 residues. The germline gives CDR1 GTSNPN, CDR2 SVGIG (reference sequence). Unmatched junction bases numbered 13, after V lost 6 bases and J lost 6 bases.

This chain links TRBV28 with TRBJ1-4; 8 bases fit TRBD1. Germline V gives CDR1 MDHEN, CDR2 SYDVKM. Trimming took 6 bases from V and 11 from J; bases not matched to a gene: 11. CDR3 length equals 14 residues. The CDR3 region is CASSIAGGQRKLFF. The DNA for the CDR3 is TGTGCCAGCAGCATCGCAGGGGGCCAGAGGAAACTGTTTTTT.

The V call is TRBV5-8, the J call TRBJ2-2; 7 bases are shared with TRBD2. J gave up 1 base and V 3 bases, and 6 bases lay outside the gene matches. The CDR3 covers 16 residues. Germline lookup yields CDR1 SGHTS and CDR2 YDEGEE. Here the CDR3 DNA reads TGTGCCAGCAGCTGGGAGGGTTCCCAGAACACCGGGGAGCTGTTTTTT. It codes for CASSWEGSQNTGELFF.

The chain is built from TRBV7-2 and TRBJ2-7; TRBD2 matches at 7 bases. This CDR3 contains 15 residues. Germline values: CDR1 SGHTA, CDR2 FQGNSA. V lost 1 base to trimming and J lost 5 bases; unmatched junction nucleotides: 8. CDR3 sequence reads: CASSLERREFDEQYF. The CDR3, as DNA: TGTGCCAGCAGCTTAGAAAGGCGGGAGTTTGACGAGCAGTACTTC.

The chain joins TRBV6-4 to TRBJ1-5, with 7 bases matching TRBD1. The CDR3 runs 15 residues. CDR1 is MRHNA, CDR2 SNTAGT, per germline. The V gene end was trimmed by 5 bases and the J gene end by 0 bases; junction bases not matched to a gene: 4. CDR3 in amino acids: CASSYRGYSNQPQHF. CDR3 bases: TGTGCCAGCAGTTACAGGGGTTATAGCAATCAGCCCCAGCATTTT.

This clone showed up just a few times. The chain uses TRBV28 and TRBJ1-1, with D unresolved. V lost 5 bases, J lost 0 bases, and 13 bases lay in between. This CDR3 is built from 15 residues. Per germline, CDR1 MDHEN and CDR2 SYDVKM. The CDR3 DNA reads TGTGCCAGCAGTGGAAACGGGGTAGTGAACACTGAAGCTTTCTTT. This sequence encodes CASSGNGVVNTEAFF.

This clone has only a few counts. The chain recombines TRBV4-1 with TRBJ2-3; 10 nucleotides line up with TRBD2. V gave up 4 bases and J gave up 2 bases; unmatched junction bases: 9. The CDR3 totals 17 residues. Per germline, CDR1 MGHRA and CDR2 YSYEKL. The CDR3 bases are TGCGCCAGCAGCCGAGGACTAGCGGAGGCCTTCACAGATACGCAGTATTTT. This gives the protein CASSRGLAEAFTDTQYF.